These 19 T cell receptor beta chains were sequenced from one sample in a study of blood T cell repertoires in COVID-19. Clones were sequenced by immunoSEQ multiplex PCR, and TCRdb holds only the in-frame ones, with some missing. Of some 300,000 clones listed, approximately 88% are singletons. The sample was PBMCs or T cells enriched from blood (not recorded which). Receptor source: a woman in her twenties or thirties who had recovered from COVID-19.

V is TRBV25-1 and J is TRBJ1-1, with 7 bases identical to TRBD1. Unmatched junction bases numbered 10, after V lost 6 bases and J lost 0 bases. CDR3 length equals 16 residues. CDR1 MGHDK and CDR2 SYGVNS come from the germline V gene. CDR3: CASRMDRPPLNTEAFF. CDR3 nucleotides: TGTGCCAGCAGAATGGACAGGCCCCCATTGAACACTGAAGCTTTCTTT.

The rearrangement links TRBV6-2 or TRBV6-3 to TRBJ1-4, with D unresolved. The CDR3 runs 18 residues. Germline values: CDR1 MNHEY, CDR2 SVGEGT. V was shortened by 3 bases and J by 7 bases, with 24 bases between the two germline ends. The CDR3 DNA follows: TGTGCCAGCAGTTATTTATTTTCGAGCGGGAGGAGAGGTGAAAAACTGTTTTTT. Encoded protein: CASSYLFSSGRRGEKLFF.

Here the CDR3 reads CASGPGLAGYNEQFF. CDR3 nucleotide sequence: TGTGCCAGCGGGCCGGGACTAGCGGGATACAATGAGCAGTTCTTC. The chain couples TRBV18 to TRBJ2-1; 13 bases fit TRBD2. The CDR3 sequence is 15 residues long. Germline loops: CDR1 KGHSH, CDR2 LQKENI. Trimming at V came to 8 bases and at J to 4 bases, leaving 5 bases not matched to a gene.

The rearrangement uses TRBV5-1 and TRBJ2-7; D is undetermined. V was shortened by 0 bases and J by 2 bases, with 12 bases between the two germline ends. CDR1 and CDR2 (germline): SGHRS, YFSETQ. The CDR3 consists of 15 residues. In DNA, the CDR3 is TGCGCCAGCAGCTTGGAACCTACCCCTACCTACGAGCAGTACTTC. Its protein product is CASSLEPTPTYEQYF.

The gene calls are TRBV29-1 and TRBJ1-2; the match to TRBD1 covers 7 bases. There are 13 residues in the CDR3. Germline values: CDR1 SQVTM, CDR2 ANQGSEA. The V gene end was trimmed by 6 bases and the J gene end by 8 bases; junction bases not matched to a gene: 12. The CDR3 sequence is CSVSKAGGRGYTF. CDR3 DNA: TGCAGCGTCTCGAAGGCAGGGGGTAGAGGCTACACCTTC.

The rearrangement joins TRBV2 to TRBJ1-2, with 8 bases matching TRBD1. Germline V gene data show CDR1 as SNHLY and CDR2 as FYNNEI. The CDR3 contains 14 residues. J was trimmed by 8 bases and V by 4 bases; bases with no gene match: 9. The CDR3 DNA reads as TGTGCCAGCAGTGCCCTAACAGGGGGTCACGGCTACACCTTC. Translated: CASSALTGGHGYTF. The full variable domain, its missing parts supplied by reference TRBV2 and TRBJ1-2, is EPEVTQTPSHQVTQMGQEVILRCVPISNHLYFYWYRQILGQKVEFLVSFYNNEISEKSEIFDDQFSVERPDGSNFTLKIRSTKLEDSAMYFCASSALTGGHGYTFGSGTRLTVV.

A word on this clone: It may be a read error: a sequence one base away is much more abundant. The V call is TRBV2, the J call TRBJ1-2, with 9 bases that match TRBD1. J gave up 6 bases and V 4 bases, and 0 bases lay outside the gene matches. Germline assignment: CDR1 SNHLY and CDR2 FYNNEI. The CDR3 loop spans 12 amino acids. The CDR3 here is CASSGTGDGYTF. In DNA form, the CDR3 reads TGTGCCAGCAGTGGGACAGGGGATGGCTACACCTTC. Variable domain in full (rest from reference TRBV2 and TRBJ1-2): EPEVTQTPSHQVTQMGQEVILRCVPISNHLYFYWYRQILGQKVEFLVSFYNNEISEKSEIFDDQFSVERPDGSNFTLKIRSTKLEDSAMYFCASSGTGDGYTFGSGTRLTVV.

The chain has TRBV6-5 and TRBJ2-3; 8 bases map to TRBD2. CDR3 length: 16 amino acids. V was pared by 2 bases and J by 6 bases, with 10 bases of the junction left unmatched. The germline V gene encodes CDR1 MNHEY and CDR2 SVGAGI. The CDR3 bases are TGTGCCAGCAGTTACACCTCTCCGGGGGGGCTGGATACGCAGTATTTT. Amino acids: CASSYTSPGGLDTQYF.

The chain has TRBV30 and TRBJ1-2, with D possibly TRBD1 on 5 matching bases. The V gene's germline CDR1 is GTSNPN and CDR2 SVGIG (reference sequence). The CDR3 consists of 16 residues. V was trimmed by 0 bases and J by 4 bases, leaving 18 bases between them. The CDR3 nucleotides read TGTGCCTGGAGTGTACGTCTCGGGGGAGAAGGCTATGGCTACACCTTC. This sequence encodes CAWSVRLGGEGYGYTF.

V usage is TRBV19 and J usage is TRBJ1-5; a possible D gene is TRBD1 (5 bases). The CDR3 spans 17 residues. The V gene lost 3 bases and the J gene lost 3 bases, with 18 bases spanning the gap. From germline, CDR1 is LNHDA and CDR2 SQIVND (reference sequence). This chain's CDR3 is CASSIRGGRVSNQPQHF. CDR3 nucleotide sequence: TGTGCCAGTAGTATTCGGGGGGGACGGGTTTCCAATCAGCCCCAGCATTTT.

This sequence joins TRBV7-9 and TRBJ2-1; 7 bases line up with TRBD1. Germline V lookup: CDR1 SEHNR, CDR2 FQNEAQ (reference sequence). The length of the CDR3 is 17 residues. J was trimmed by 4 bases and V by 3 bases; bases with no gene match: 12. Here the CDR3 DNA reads TGTGCCAGCAGCTTGTTCCCTACAGGGGCCTCTTACAATGAGCAGTTCTTC. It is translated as CASSLFPTGASYNEQFF.

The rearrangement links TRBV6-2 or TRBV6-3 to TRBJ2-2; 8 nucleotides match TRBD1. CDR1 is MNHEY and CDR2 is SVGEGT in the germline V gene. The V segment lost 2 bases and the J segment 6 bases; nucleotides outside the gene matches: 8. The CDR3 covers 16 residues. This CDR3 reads CASSYRGGQGAGELFF. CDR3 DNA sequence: TGTGCCAGCAGTTACCGGGGCGGACAGGGAGCCGGGGAGCTGTTTTTT.

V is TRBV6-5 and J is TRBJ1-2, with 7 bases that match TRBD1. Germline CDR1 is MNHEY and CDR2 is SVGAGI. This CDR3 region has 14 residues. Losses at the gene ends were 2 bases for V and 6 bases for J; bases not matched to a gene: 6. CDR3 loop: CASSYSPTGNGYTF. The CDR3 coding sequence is TGTGCCAGCAGTTACAGTCCGACAGGGAATGGCTACACCTTC.

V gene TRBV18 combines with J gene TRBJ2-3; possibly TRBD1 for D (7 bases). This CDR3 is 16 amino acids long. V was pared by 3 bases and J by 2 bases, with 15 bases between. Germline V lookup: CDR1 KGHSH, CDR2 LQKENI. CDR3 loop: CASSPRGDSYTDTQYF. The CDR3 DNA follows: TGTGCCAGCTCACCGAGGGGGGACAGTTACACAGATACGCAGTATTTT. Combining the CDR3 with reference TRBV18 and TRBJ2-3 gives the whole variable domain NAGVMQNPRHLVRRRGQEARLRCSPMKGHSHVYWYRQLPEEGLKFMVYLQKENIIDESGMPKERFSAEFPKEGPSILRIQQVVRGDSAAYFCASSPRGDSYTDTQYFGPGTRLTVL.

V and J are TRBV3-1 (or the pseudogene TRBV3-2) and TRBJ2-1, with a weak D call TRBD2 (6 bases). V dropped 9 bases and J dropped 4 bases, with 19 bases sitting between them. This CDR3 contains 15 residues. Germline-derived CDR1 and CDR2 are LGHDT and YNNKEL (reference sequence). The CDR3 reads CASFGGSGVYNEQFF. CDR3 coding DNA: TGTGCCAGTTTCGGAGGGAGCGGAGTATACAATGAGCAGTTCTTC.

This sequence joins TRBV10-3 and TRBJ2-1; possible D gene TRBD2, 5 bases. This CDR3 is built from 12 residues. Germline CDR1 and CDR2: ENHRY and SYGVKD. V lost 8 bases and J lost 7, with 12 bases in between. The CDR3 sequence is CAISGVGNEQFF. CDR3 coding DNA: TGTGCCATCTCCGGGGTGGGGAATGAGCAGTTCTTC.

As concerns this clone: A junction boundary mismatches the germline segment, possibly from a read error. CDR3 sequence: CASSLGAGTGSYEQYF. The DNA of the CDR3 is TGTGCCAGCAGCCTAGGGGCCGGGACAGGCTCCTACGAGCAGTACTTC. The V call is TRBV13, the J call TRBJ2-7; TRBD1 aligns across 8 bases. Germline V gene lookup returns CDR1 PRHDT and CDR2 FYEKMQ (reference sequence). This CDR3 spans 16 amino acids.

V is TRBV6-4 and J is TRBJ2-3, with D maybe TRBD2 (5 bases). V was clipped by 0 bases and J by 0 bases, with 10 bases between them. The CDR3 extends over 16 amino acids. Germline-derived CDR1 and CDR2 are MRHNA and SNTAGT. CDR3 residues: CASSDSWGASTDTQYF. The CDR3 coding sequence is TGTGCCAGCAGTGACTCGTGGGGAGCTAGCACAGATACGCAGTATTTT.

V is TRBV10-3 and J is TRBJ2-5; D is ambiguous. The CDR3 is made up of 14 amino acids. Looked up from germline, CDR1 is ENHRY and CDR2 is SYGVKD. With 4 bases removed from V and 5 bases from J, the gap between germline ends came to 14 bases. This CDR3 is CAISAGASAETQYF. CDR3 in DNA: TGTGCCATCAGTGCCGGAGCGTCCGCGGAGACCCAGTACTTC.